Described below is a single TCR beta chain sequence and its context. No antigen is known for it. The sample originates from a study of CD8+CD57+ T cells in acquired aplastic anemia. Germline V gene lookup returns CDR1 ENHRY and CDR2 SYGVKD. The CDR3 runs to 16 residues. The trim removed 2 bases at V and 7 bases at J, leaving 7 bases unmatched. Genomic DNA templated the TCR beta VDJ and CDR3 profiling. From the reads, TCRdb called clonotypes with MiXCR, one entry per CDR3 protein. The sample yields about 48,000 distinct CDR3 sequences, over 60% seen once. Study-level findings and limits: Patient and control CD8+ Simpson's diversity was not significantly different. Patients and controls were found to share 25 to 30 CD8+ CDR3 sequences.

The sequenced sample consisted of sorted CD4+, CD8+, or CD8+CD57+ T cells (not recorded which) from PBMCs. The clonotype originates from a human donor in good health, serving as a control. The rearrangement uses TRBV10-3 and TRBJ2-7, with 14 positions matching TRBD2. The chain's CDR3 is CAISERGTSGSSEQYF. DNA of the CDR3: TGTGCCATCAGTGAGAGGGGGACTAGCGGGAGTTCAGAGCAGTACTTC.